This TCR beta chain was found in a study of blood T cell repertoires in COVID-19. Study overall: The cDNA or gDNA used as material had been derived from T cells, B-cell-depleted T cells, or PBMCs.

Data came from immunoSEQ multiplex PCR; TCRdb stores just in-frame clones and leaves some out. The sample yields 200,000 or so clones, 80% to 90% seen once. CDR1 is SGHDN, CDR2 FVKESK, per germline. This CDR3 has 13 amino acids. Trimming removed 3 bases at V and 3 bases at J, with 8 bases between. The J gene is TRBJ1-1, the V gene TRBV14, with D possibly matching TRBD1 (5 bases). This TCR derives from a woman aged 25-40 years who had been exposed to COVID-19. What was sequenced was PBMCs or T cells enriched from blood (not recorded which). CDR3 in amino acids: CASSHWGDTEAFF. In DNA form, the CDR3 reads TGTGCCAGCAGCCATTGGGGGGACACTGAAGCTTTCTTT.